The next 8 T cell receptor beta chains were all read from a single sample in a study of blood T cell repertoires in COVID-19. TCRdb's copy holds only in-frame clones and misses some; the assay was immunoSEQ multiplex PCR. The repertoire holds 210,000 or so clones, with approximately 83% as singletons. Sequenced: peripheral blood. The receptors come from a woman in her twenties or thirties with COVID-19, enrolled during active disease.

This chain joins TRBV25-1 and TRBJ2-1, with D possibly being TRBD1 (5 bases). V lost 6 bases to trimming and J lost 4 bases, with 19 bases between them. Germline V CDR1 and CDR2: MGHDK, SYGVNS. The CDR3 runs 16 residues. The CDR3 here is CASSDPTVSSYNEQFF. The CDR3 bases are TGTGCCAGCAGCGACCCGACAGTGTCCTCTTACAATGAGCAGTTCTTC.

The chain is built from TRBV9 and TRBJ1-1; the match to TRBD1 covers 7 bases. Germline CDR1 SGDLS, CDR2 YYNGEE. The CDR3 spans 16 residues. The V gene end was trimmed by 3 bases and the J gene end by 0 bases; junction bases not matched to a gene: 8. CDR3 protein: CASSAMEGGLNTEAFF. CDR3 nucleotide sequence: TGTGCCAGCAGCGCGATGGAAGGGGGCCTGAACACTGAAGCTTTCTTT.

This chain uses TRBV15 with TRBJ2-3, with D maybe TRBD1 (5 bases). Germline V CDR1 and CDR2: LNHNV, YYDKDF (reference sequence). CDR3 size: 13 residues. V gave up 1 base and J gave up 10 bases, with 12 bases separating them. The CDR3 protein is CATSRVPLTAQYF. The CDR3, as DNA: TGTGCCACCAGCAGAGTTCCGTTGACAGCGCAGTATTTT. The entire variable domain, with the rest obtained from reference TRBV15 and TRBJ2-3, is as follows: DAMVIQNPRYQVTQFGKPVTLSCSQTLNHNVMYWYQQKSSQAPKLLFHYYDKDFNNEADTPDNFQSRRPNTSFCFLDIRSPGLGDTAMYLCATSRVPLTAQYFGPGTRLTVL.

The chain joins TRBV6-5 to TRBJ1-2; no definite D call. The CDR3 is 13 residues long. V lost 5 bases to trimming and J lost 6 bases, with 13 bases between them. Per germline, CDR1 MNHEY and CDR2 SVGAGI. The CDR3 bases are TGTGCCAGCAGTACCGTCGGTCGTGATGGCTACACCTTC. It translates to CASSTVGRDGYTF.

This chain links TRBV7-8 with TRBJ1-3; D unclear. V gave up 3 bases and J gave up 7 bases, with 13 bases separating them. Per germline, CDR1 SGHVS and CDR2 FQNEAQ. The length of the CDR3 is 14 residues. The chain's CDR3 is CASSFATARNTIYF. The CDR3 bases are TGTGCCAGCAGCTTCGCCACCGCCCGGAACACCATATATTTT.

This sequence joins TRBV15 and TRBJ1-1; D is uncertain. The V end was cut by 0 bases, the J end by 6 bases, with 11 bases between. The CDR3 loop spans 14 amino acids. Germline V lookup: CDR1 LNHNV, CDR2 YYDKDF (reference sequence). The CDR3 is CATSRESGVAEAFF. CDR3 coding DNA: TGTGCCACCAGCAGAGAGTCGGGTGTAGCTGAAGCTTTCTTT.

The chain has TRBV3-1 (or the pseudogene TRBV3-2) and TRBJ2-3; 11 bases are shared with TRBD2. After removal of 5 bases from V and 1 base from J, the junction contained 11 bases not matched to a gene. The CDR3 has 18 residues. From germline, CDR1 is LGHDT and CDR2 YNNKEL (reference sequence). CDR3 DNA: TGTGCCAGCAGCTACCAAATAGCGGGGGGGCTGGGCACAGATACGCAGTATTTT. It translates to CASSYQIAGGLGTDTQYF.

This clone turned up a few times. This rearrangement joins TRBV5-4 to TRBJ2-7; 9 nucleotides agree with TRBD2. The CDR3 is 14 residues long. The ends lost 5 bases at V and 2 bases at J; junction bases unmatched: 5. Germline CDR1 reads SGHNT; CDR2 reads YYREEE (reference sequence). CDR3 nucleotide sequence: TGTGCCAGCAGACCTAGCGGGACTACCTACGAGCAGTACTTC. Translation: CASRPSGTTYEQYF.